Below, one T cell receptor (beta chain) is given with its context. The CDR3 runs 16 residues. In germline, CDR1 is LGHDT, CDR2 YNNKEL (reference sequence). V dropped 0 bases and J dropped 3 bases, with 14 bases sitting between them. Per the study methods: Reference gene primer amplification gave nucleated cell count estimates. The data were produced by immunoSEQ multiplex PCR, yet TCRdb's version contains in-frame clones alone and is incomplete. V and J calls and clone size are those listed in that table; D and trimming were worked out from the DNA. In the table there are 45,000 to 55,000 clones, approximately 82% of which are singletons. This specimen belongs to a study of blood T cell repertoires in COVID-19.

Sequencing was carried out using peripheral blood. The TCR was taken from a human donor in a cohort sampled during active COVID-19. This rearrangement joins TRBV3-1 (or the pseudogene TRBV3-2) to TRBJ2-5; D is possibly TRBD1 (5 bases). The CDR3 DNA follows: TGTGCCAGCAGCCAAGATACGGACAATCTAAAAGAGACCCAGTACTTC. The encoded protein is CASSQDTDNLKETQYF.